This TCR beta chain was retrieved from a study of cytomegalovirus exposure and HLA in healthy donors. A multiplex PCR was run with 60 Vbeta primers and 13 Jbeta primers. Profiled with immunoSEQ multiplex PCR; TCRdb holds only in-frame clones, not every one. This sample has about 100,000 clones; around 79% occur once, and the top ten carry roughly 2%. CDR3 length equals 18 residues. The germline gives CDR1 SNHLY, CDR2 FYNNEI. J gave up 0 bases and V 7 bases, and 12 bases lay outside the gene matches. The chain couples TRBV2 to TRBJ2-6; 7 nucleotides align to TRBD2. The sequenced sample consisted of PBMCs. The sequence was collected from a woman aged 40 to 55 in good health and CMV-seronegative. As DNA, the CDR3 is TGTGCCAGCATCGAGAGAGCGGGGCAACCCTCTGGGGCCAACGTCCTGACTTTC. The encoded protein is CASIERAGQPSGANVLTF.